The entry that follows covers one T cell receptor (beta chain) sequence. Its specificity is unknown. Germline V CDR1 and CDR2: MNHEY, SVGAGI. V was clipped by 0 bases and J by 1 base, with 9 bases between them. The length of the CDR3 is 15 residues. This entry comes from a study of graft-versus-host responses after intestinal transplantation. Study-level background: Following induction with anti-thymocyte globulin, all recipients were given tacrolimus and steroids for around three years. Regarding the study as a whole: Allografts from individuals with graft-donor T cell macrochimerism displayed high graft-versus-host to host-versus-graft clonal ratios. Recipient-marrow GvH clones were detected, some having first appeared in ileum or blood.

The method was immunoSEQ multiplex PCR; TCRdb's version includes in-frame clones alone and lacks a portion of them. This sample carries some 70,000 clones, 92% of them seen once, and the ten largest clones take 6.5% to 8.5%. The sample here was bone marrow, taken 734 days after intestinal transplantation. V and J are TRBV6-5 and TRBJ1-1; D is unclear. The clonotype comes from a human patient who received an intestinal transplant, so some T cells may come from the graft donor. The CDR3 protein is CASSYSPDSNTEAFF. The CDR3 DNA sequence: TGTGCCAGCAGTTACTCACCGGACTCGAACACTGAAGCTTTCTTT.